The 5 T cell receptor beta chains below were found in one sample sequenced in a study of blood T cell repertoires in COVID-19. Sequencing used immunoSEQ multiplex PCR; TCRdb keeps in-frame clones, though not all of them. The table includes 200,000 to 250,000 clones, around 86% detected once. Sequencing was carried out using peripheral blood. The receptor source for this set is a woman between 50 and 59 years old with COVID-19, enrolled during active disease.

This clone appeared a single time. V gene TRBV4-1 combines with J gene TRBJ1-5; no clear D gene. The germline CDR1 and CDR2 sequences are MGHRA and YSYEKL. The V and J ends lost 6 bases and 4 bases respectively, with 16 bases between them. This CDR3 spans 15 amino acids. This CDR3 reads CASSTRWVGNQPQHF. The DNA of the CDR3 is TGCGCCAGCAGTACGAGGTGGGTCGGGAATCAGCCCCAGCATTTT.

V usage is TRBV27 and J usage is TRBJ2-7; tentative D call: TRBD1 (5 bases). The V gene lost 5 bases and the J gene lost 6 bases, with 17 bases spanning the gap. Germline V lookup: CDR1 MNHEY, CDR2 SMNVEV (reference sequence). The CDR3 totals 14 residues. CDR3 region: CASSEVPGSAEQYV. In DNA form, the CDR3 reads TGTGCCAGCAGTGAGGTACCAGGGTCTGCCGAGCAGTACGTC.

This clone was seen once. This rearrangement joins TRBV3-1 (or the pseudogene TRBV3-2) to TRBJ2-7, with a weak D call TRBD2 (5 bases). The length of the CDR3 is 12 residues. V was shortened by 10 bases and J by 4 bases, with 14 bases between the two germline ends. From germline, CDR1 is LGHDT and CDR2 YNNKEL (reference sequence). CDR3 DNA: TGTGCCAACCCTCCGGGGTCGTACGAGCAGTACTTC. Amino acids: CANPPGSYEQYF.

The chain carries TRBV5-6 and TRBJ2-1; TRBD2 might be the D (6 bases). The germline V and J ends were trimmed by 4 bases and 5 bases, with 16 bases remaining between them. This CDR3 has 15 amino acids. The V gene's germline CDR1 is SGHDT and CDR2 YYEEEE. CDR3 sequence reads: CASSPGGPWNNEQFF. In nucleotides, the CDR3 is TGTGCCAGCAGCCCCGGGGGACCTTGGAACAATGAGCAGTTCTTC. Looking up the rest from reference TRBV5-6 and TRBJ2-1 gives the full variable domain: DAGVTQSPTHLIKTRGQQVTLRCSPKSGHDTVSWYQQALGQGPQFIFQYYEEEERQRGNFPDRFSGHQFPNYSSELNVNALLLGDSALYLCASSPGGPWNNEQFFGPGTRLTVL.

V usage is TRBV11-2 and J usage is TRBJ1-4; unclear D gene. This CDR3 has 14 amino acids. Germline loops: CDR1 SGHAT, CDR2 FQNNGV. Trimming stripped 7 bases from V and 0 bases from J, with 9 bases between. Here the CDR3 DNA reads TGTGCCAGCACCCCCTTTACAACTAATGAAAAACTGTTTTTT. Translating gives CASTPFTTNEKLFF.